One sample yielded the 3 T cell receptor beta chains listed below, sequenced in a study of T cells in Graves' hyperthyroidism and ophthalmopathy. TCR beta CDR3 region amplification was performed from RNA transcripts. TCR CDR3 regions were first amplified by RT-PCR with HTBI primers. TCRdb re-analysed the multiplex PCR reads in MiXCR, keeping a single row per CDR3 protein. The sample lists about 480,000 distinct CDR3 sequences; 14% were seen once. The sample was blood. The receptors come from a woman aged 18 to 35 with Graves' hyperthyroidism.

About this clonotype: The missing conserved phenylalanine or tryptophan at the end of this CDR3 makes a read error likely. The DNA is left out, because the CDR3 cannot be placed on it with certainty; the CDR3 is given as TCRdb lists it. The chain has TRBV6-2 or TRBV6-3 and TRBJ2-5; the table's D call of TRBD2 was not tested on the DNA. The germline CDR1 and CDR2 sequences are MNHEY and SVGEGT. Termini included, the CDR3 measures 15 amino acids. The CDR3 region is CASSYQRGLAELEYV.

This clonotype was seen many times. The chain links TRBV18 to TRBJ2-7, with 9 bases aligning to TRBD1. J lost 2 bases, V lost 8 bases, and 7 bases had no gene match. The CDR3 has 14 residues. Germline V gene lookup returns CDR1 KGHSH and CDR2 LQKENI. CDR3 region: CASQTGTGTYEQYF. The CDR3 nucleotides are TGTGCCAGCCAAACCGGGACAGGGACCTACGAGCAGTACTTC.

The chain recombines TRBV20-1 with TRBJ2-7, with D tentatively TRBD1 or TRBD2 (5 bases each). The CDR3 has 14 amino acids. V lost 0 bases and J 2 bases, leaving 11 bases between the germline ends. Germline V gene data show CDR1 as DFQATT and CDR2 as SNEGSKA (reference sequence). For the CDR3, the DNA is TGCAGTGCTAGAGATCACGGGGCCCCCTACGAGCAGTACGTC. This gives the protein CSARDHGAPYEQYV.